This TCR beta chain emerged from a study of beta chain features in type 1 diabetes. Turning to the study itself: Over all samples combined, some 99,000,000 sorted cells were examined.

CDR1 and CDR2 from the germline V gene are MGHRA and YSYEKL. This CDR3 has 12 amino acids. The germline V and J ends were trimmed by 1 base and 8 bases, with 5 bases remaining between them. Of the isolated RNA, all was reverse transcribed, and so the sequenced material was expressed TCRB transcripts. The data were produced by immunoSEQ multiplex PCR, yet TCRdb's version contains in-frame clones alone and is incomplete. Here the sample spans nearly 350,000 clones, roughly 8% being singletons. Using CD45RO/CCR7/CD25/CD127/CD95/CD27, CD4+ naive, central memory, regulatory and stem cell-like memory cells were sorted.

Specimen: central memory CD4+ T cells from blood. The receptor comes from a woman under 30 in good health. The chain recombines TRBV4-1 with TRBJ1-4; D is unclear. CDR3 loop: CASSQAEEKLFF. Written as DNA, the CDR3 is TGCGCCAGCAGCCAAGCGGAGGAAAAACTGTTTTTT.